This is a list of T cell receptor beta chains from one sample in a study of blood T cells in healthy people across ages. TCRdb reanalysed the 5' RACE reads using MiXCR and keeps one entry per CDR3 protein. The sample consists of about 970,000 distinct CDR3 sequences, about 51% of them appearing once. The material sequenced was blood. The receptors come from a woman in her fifties or sixties in good health. Each CDR3 is given with its conserved first and last residue. The order of the fields is V gene, CDR3 protein.

TRBV29-1	CSVAGTGGMAFF
TRBV29-1	CSVAGVSYEQYF
TRBV5-1	CASSLRRGLSYNEQFF
TRBV24-1	CATSDLRQGADTQYF
TRBV7-9	CASSPRWERESLGLHEQYF
TRBV29-1	CSALTGTSLEQYF
TRBV6-5	CASSQAGWFYEQYF
TRBV27	CASSLMAGADTQYF
TRBV15	CATSRDIGPGAKGGYTF
TRBV7-6	CASSGVMNTEAFF
TRBV10-3	CAISESTESYEQYF
TRBV7-9	CASSSTSLYRPRVDTQYF
TRBV7-2	CASSLATSGELIYEQYF
TRBV11-2	CASSSLRSGGHEQYF
TRBV20-1	CSGQAGARDNQPQHF
TRBV3-1	CASSPAAGGNEQFF